This entry describes one T cell receptor (beta chain). What it recognizes is unknown. With 4 bases removed from V and 2 bases from J, the gap between germline ends came to 15 bases. Germline V gives CDR1 SGHTA, CDR2 FQGNSA. This CDR3 spans 15 amino acids. This specimen comes from a study of cytomegalovirus exposure and HLA in healthy donors. Regarding the study as a whole: Generally TCR sequences proved uncommon, though certain public TCRs appeared in numerous donors. A list of more than 150 TCR beta chains associated with cytomegalovirus was given. In a later analysis, TCR beta V- and J-gene trimming was associated with a missense DCLRE1C variant.

The PCR contained 60 Vbeta and 13 Jbeta primers. Clones were read by immunoSEQ multiplex PCR, and TCRdb kept only the in-frame ones, dropping some. The data hold more than 150,000 clones, with about 80% observed a single time. Donors showed nominal health when sampled, although they likely had unrecorded immune exposures. This TCR was sampled from a man younger than 30 in good health and CMV-seronegative. V usage is TRBV7-2 and J usage is TRBJ2-7; D may be TRBD2 (6 bases). The sample comprised PBMCs. The CDR3 loop is CASSYRPGEPYEQYF. As DNA, the CDR3 is TGTGCCAGCAGCTACCGACCGGGAGAACCCTACGAGCAGTACTTC.